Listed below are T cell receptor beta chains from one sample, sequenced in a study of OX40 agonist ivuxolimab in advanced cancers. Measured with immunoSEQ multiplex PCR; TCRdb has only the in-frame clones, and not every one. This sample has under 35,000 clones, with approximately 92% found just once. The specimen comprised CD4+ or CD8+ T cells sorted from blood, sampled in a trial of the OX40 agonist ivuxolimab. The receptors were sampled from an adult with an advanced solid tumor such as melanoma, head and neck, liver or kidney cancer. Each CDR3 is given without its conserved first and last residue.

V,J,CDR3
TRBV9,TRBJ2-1,ASSVGGEDNEQF
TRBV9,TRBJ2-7,ASSPGLVGTYEQY
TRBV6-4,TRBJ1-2,ASSGPWGYT
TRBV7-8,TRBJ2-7,ASSLEVRDEQY
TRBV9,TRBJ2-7,ASSVGGAGSSYEQY
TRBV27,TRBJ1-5,ATSERTAESNQPQH
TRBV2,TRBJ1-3,ARDRDSGNTIY
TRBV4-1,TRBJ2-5,ASSPTSGTRNLETQY
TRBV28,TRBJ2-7,ASSSGDRGYRIEQY
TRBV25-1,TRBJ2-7,ASSHHQRSYEQY
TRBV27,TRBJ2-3,ASSLTSGRAIDTQY
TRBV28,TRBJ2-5,ASSRPFAGQETQY
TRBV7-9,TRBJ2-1,ASSVSTLSSYNEQF
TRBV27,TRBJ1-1,ASSLLGEGAF
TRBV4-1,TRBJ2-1,ASSRGTGHNEQF
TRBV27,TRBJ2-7,ASSDASREQY
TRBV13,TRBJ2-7,ASSLGGGREGEQY
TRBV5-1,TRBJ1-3,ASSGTVTGTGNTIY
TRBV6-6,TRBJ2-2,ASSWGQVTGELF
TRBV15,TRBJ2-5,ATSREGGKTQY
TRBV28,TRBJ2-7,ASRPSGLPEQY
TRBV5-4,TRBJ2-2,ASSPLQDPLTGELF
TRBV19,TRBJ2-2,ASIPGLAGGGPTGELF
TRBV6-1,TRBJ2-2,ASSASLAGKTGELF
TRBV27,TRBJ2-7,ASLPSGGLPYEQY
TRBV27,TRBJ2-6,ASSFFRAGANVLT
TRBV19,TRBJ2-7,ASTLGVPPYEQY
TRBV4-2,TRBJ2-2,ASLAGGTGELF
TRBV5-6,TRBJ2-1,ASSFRDREF
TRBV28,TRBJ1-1,ASTLLGPNTEAF
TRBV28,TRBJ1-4,ASSLQDAREKLF
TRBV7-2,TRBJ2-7,ASSSREQY
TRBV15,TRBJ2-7,ATSRGRDNYEQY
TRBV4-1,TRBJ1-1,ASSQANNLNTEAF
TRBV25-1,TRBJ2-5,ASSVRQGILTQY
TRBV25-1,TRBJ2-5,ASHGETQY
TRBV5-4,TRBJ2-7,ASSLFRGLTYEQY
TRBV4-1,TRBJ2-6,ASSQVGGSGANVLT
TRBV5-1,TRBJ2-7,ASSPPGTGLGTYEQY
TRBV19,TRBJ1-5,ASSIAQGANQPQH
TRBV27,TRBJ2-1,ASSLGGSYNEQF
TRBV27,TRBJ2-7,ASSEGTTSSSYEQY
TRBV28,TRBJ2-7,ASSLTGEREQY
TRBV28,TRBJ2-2,ASSFTPTGWRVETGELF
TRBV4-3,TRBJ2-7,ASSSERGVFSEQY
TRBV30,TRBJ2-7,AWSVTRGSYEQY
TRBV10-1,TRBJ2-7,ASSGWDGSYEQY
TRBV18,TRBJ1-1,ASSPSRGQAEAF
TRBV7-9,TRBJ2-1,ASSSPGGSYNEQF
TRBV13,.,ASSPRVGQGKITLSYEQY
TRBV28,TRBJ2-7,ASTGGQAVFAYEQY
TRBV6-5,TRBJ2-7,ASSPPRGLYEQY
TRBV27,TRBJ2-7,ASSPRAASYEQY
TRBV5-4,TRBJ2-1,ASSLSTEQF
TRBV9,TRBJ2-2,ASSAFPGELF